Described below is a single T cell receptor (beta chain) sequence and its context. This CDR3 has 14 residues. Germline lookup yields CDR1 SGHNT and CDR2 YYREEE (reference sequence). The V and J ends lost 4 bases and 4 bases, in that order; junction bases with no gene match: 4. This specimen belongs to a study of blood T cell repertoires in COVID-19. In the authors' methods: Estimated nucleated cell counts came from reference gene primer amplification. TCRdb keeps only in-frame clones here, not all; method: immunoSEQ multiplex PCR. The V and J calls and the clone size are those of that table, but D and trimming were determined from the DNA. The top ten clones hold around 6% of a sample with nearly 350,000 clones, around 87% of them seen once.

Sequencing was performed on peripheral blood. The V gene is TRBV5-4, the J gene TRBJ1-5; 8 nucleotides line up with TRBD1. This TCR came from a woman between 50 and 59 years old with COVID-19, enrolled during active disease. CDR3 bases: TGTGCCAGCAGCGCCGGACAGGGAAATCAGCCCCAGCATTTT. It is translated as CASSAGQGNQPQHF.